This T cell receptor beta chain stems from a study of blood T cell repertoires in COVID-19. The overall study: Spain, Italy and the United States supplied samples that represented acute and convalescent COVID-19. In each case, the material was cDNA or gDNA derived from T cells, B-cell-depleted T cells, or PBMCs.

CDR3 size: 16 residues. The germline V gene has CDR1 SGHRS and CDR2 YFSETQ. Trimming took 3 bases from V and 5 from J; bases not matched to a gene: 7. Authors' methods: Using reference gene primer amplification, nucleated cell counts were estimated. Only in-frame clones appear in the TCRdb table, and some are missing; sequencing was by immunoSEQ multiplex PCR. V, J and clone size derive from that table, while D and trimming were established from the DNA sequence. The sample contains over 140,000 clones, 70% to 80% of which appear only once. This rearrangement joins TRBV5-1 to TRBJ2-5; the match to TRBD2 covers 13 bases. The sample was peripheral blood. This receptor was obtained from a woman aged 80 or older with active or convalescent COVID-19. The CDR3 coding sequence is TGCGCCAGCAGCTGGGGACTAGCGGGGCGGCTGGAGACCCAGTACTTC. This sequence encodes CASSWGLAGRLETQYF.